This is a list of T cell receptor beta chains from one sample in a study of PD-1 blockade in classical Hodgkin lymphoma. Produced via immunoSEQ multiplex PCR; TCRdb's table is partial and in-frame only. The sample consists of roughly 60,000 clones, more than 90% of them appearing once. The sample was peripheral blood mononuclear cells (PBMCs), taken before the fourth cycle of nivolumab. Receptor source: a human donor with classical Hodgkin lymphoma. CDR3s include the opening cysteine and the closing phenylalanine or tryptophan. A D gene is named only where the DNA matches it firmly. For some rows the clone size is stated as once, few or many, or as a class when expanded; others skip it.

cdr3_nt	cdr3_aa	d_call	j_call	clone_size	v_call
TGTGCCAGTACAACGACAGGGGGAAACACCATATATTTT	CASTTTGGNTIYF	TRBD1	TRBJ1-3	.	TRBV19
TGTGCCACCAGCACGGATCGGGGTGTCACAGATACGCAGTATTTT	CATSTDRGVTDTQYF	.	TRBJ2-3	.	TRBV15
TGTGCCATCAGAACAGCGGGAGGCACAGATACGCAGTATTTT	CAIRTAGGTDTQYF	TRBD2	TRBJ2-3	.	TRBV10-3
TGTGCCAGCAGCTTGGGCGGGATAGCAGTCAATGAGCAGTTCTTC	CASSLGGIAVNEQFF	.	TRBJ2-1	.	TRBV7-3
TGTGCCAGCAGTCAAAAACTAGCGGGAGGTGAGACCCAGTACTTC	CASSQKLAGGETQYF	TRBD2	TRBJ2-5	few	TRBV27
TGTGCCAGCAGTGCGCCGGGACAGGGGGCTGGTGGCTACACCTTC	CASSAPGQGAGGYTF	TRBD1	TRBJ1-2	.	TRBV6-1
TGTGCCAGTAGTATTACGAGCTTGGGGAGTTCGTCCTACGAGCAGTACTTC	CASSITSLGSSSYEQYF	.	TRBJ2-7	.	TRBV19
TGTGCCAGCAGTGAACCCCAGCCCTTTTATAATTCACCCCTCCACTTT	CASSEPQPFYNSPLHF	.	TRBJ1-6	.	TRBV6-1
TGTGCCAGTAGTATAGAAGTGGTGCGGGCTAGCGCTTACAATGAGCAGTTCTTC	CASSIEVVRASAYNEQFF	.	TRBJ2-1	few	TRBV19
TGTGCCAGCAGCTTGGTCCTCACTGAAGCTTTCTTT	CASSLVLTEAFF	.	TRBJ1-1	.	TRBV5-5
TGTGCCAGCGAGAGGGGGGATAGGCAGCGTTCTAACTATGGCTACACCTTC	CASERGDRQRSNYGYTF	.	TRBJ1-2	.	TRBV6-8
TGTACAACAGCAGCCAGACCCGGGACGACGGTCGTCGGGGAGCTGTTTTTT	CTTAARPGTTVVGELFF	.	TRBJ2-2	.	TRBV11-2
TGTGCCAGCACCAAACCGACTGGGAAACAATACGAGCAGTACTTC	CASTKPTGKQYEQYF	.	TRBJ2-7	once	TRBV28
TGTGCCAGCAGCCTAACCGGGACTAGCGGATACAATGAGCAGTTCTTC	CASSLTGTSGYNEQFF	TRBD2	TRBJ2-1	.	TRBV7-3
TGTGCCAGCAGTCCCCTTAGGTGGGAGCAGTTCTTC	CASSPLRWEQFF	.	TRBJ2-1	.	TRBV28
TGCGCCAGCAGCCCGAGTGGAGGGGGCAGTGGCTACGAGCAGTACTTC	CASSPSGGGSGYEQYF	.	TRBJ2-7	.	TRBV4-1
TGTGCCAGCAGCTTATCCGGGGGCGGTAGTCACGCCTACGAGCAGTACTTC	CASSLSGGGSHAYEQYF	.	TRBJ2-7	.	TRBV7-9
TGTGCCAGCAGCGTAGTTCCGGGGAGGACAAAAGAGACCCAGTACTTC	CASSVVPGRTKETQYF	.	TRBJ2-5	few	TRBV9
TGTGCCAGCAGTGAAACAGGGGTTCTCTACGAGCAGTACTTC	CASSETGVLYEQYF	TRBD1	TRBJ2-7	.	TRBV25-1
TGTGCCAGCAGTGCTAGACTAGTCCAAGAGACCCAGTACTTC	CASSARLVQETQYF	.	TRBJ2-5	once	TRBV2
TGTGCCAGCAGCTTAGAATATCACCAAGAGACCCAGTACTTC	CASSLEYHQETQYF	.	TRBJ2-5	.	TRBV7-9
TGTGCCAGCAGCCGACAGGGGGCGGGGGGCTACACCTTC	CASSRQGAGGYTF	TRBD1	TRBJ1-2	.	TRBV6-5
TGTGCCAGCAGTACCTTAGCGGGGGGCGTCGGTGAGCAGTTCTTC	CASSTLAGGVGEQFF	TRBD2	TRBJ2-1	.	TRBV27
TGTGCCAGCAGCTCTACAGGGGGCCCCATCTACGAGCAGTACTTC	CASSSTGGPIYEQYF	TRBD1	TRBJ2-7	.	TRBV11-2
TGCGCCAGCAGTCCCCCAGGGGCGCTTGCTAGCACAGATACGCAGTATTTT	CASSPPGALASTDTQYF	.	TRBJ2-3	once	TRBV5-1
TGTGCCAGCAGTCCCAATGAGCAGTTCTTC	CASSPNEQFF	.	TRBJ2-1	.	TRBV21-1
TGTGCCAGCAGCCTACAACGGCAGGGGTTGGGGGAGACCCAGTACTTC	CASSLQRQGLGETQYF	.	TRBJ2-5	.	TRBV7-9
TGTGCCAGCGGACGCGGAGGCCATTTCTTATACTTC	CASGRGGHFLYF	.	TRBJ2-5	.	TRBV6-6
TGTGCCAGTAGTGACAGCTCCTACGAGCAGTACTTC	CASSDSSYEQYF	.	TRBJ2-7	.	TRBV19
TGTGCCAGCAGCTCCGCCCGGACGGTGACCTACGAGCAGTACTTC	CASSSARTVTYEQYF	.	TRBJ2-7	.	TRBV7-2
TGTGCCATCAGAGTCTTCAGCGGGGGAAATACAGATACGCAGTATTTT	CAIRVFSGGNTDTQYF	TRBD2	TRBJ2-3	.	TRBV10-3
TGTGCCAGCAGCCCCAAACCAGGGTTGTCCAATGAGCAGTTCTTC	CASSPKPGLSNEQFF	.	TRBJ2-1	.	TRBV11-2
TGTGCCAGCAGTTTACCAGGGTTTTTTCAGAACGAGCAGTACTTC	CASSLPGFFQNEQYF	.	TRBJ2-7	.	TRBV28
TGCGCCAGCGGAGTGGACGAGGGTTACAATGAGCAGTTCTTC	CASGVDEGYNEQFF	.	TRBJ2-1	.	TRBV5-1